The rows below give T cell receptor beta chains drawn from one sample of a study of blood T cell repertoires in COVID-19. Sequenced by immunoSEQ multiplex PCR; TCRdb stores in-frame clones only, minus some. Here the sample spans about 260,000 clones, around four fifths being singletons. Sequencing was performed on peripheral blood. Receptors originate from a man in his 60s with acute or convalescent COVID-19. Each CDR3 is given with its conserved first and last residue. A D gene is named only where the DNA matches it firmly. Clone size, where shown, is once, few, many, or a class for clones that have expanded.

j_call | clone_size | d_call | v_call | cdr3_length | cdr3_aa | cdr3_nt
TRBJ1-1 | NA | NA | TRBV5-4 | 14 | CASSPRSENTEAFF | TGTGCCAGCAGCCCCCGGTCCGAGAACACTGAAGCTTTCTTT
TRBJ2-2 | NA | TRBD2 | TRBV5-4 | 18 | CASSPLGGSGGATGELFF | TGTGCCAGCAGCCCCCTGGGGGGTAGCGGGGGAGCCACCGGGGAGCTGTTTTTT
TRBJ1-2 | NA | NA | TRBV6-6 | 15 | CASSYTSGDSDGYTF | TGTGCCAGCAGTTACACCTCAGGCGATTCTGATGGCTACACCTTC
TRBJ2-3 | once | TRBD1 | TRBV5-8 | 15 | CASSHGDSRTDTQYF | TGTGCCAGCAGCCACGGGGACAGCCGCACAGATACGCAGTATTTT
TRBJ1-2 | NA | NA | TRBV11-2 | 16 | CASSLSQATGGYGYTF | TGTGCCAGCAGCTTATCCCAGGCCACCGGAGGGTATGGCTACACCTTC
TRBJ1-1 | NA | NA | TRBV27 | 13 | CASSLIRGTEAFF | TGTGCCAGCAGTTTAATTCGCGGCACTGAAGCTTTCTTT
TRBJ2-1 | NA | TRBD2 | TRBV11-2 | 15 | CASSLGLARPNEQFF | TGTGCCAGCAGCTTAGGACTAGCCAGGCCCAATGAGCAGTTCTTC
TRBJ2-7 | NA | NA | TRBV27 | 16 | CASSPTITGHSYEQYF | TGTGCCAGCAGCCCAACCATAACGGGACACTCCTACGAGCAGTACTTC
TRBJ2-7 | NA | TRBD2 | TRBV7-2 | 15 | CASSLSTSEYYEQYF | TGTGCCAGCAGCTTATCGACTAGCGAATACTACGAGCAGTACTTC
TRBJ2-1 | NA | TRBD2 | TRBV9 | 15 | CASSLGLASYNEQFF | TGTGCCAGCAGCTTGGGACTAGCCTCCTACAATGAGCAGTTCTTC
TRBJ2-7 | NA | TRBD2 | TRBV28 | 14 | CASSILAGSHEQYF | TGTGCCAGCAGTATACTAGCGGGAAGCCACGAGCAGTACTTC
TRBJ1-2 | NA | NA | TRBV18 | 15 | CASSPDRLTNYGYTF | TGTGCCAGCTCACCCGACAGGCTCACTAACTATGGCTACACCTTC
TRBJ2-1 | NA | TRBD2 | TRBV23-1 | 13 | CASKTGLGCEQFF | TGCGCCAGCAAGACGGGACTAGGATGTGAGCAGTTCTTC
TRBJ2-7 | NA | TRBD2 | TRBV16 | 15 | CASSPTLAGGNEQYF | TGTGCCAGCAGTCCGACTCTAGCGGGGGGAAACGAGCAGTACTTC
TRBJ2-3 | NA | NA | TRBV25-1 | 13 | CASSDLPDSRQYF | TGTGCCAGCAGTGATCTTCCGGACTCCCGCCAGTATTTT
TRBJ2-5 | NA | NA | TRBV29-1 | 13 | CSVSWAYQETQYF | TGCAGCGTTTCTTGGGCGTACCAAGAGACCCAGTACTTC
TRBJ1-5 | NA | TRBD1 | TRBV7-2 | 14 | CASSPYRGDQPQHF | TGTGCCAGCAGCCCGTACAGGGGGGATCAGCCCCAGCATTTT
TRBJ2-5 | NA | NA | TRBV19 | 14 | CASSTRGGPETQYF | TGTGCCAGTAGTACAAGGGGGGGTCCAGAGACCCAGTACTTC
TRBJ1-4 | few | NA | TRBV14 | 14 | CASSQDLGEEKLFF | TGTGCCAGCAGCCAAGATTTAGGAGAGGAAAAACTGTTTTTT
TRBJ1-5 | NA | TRBD1 | TRBV30 | 12 | CAWNQGVQPQHF | TGTGCCTGGAACCAGGGGGTTCAGCCCCAGCATTTT
TRBJ1-6 | NA | NA | TRBV10-2 | 16 | CASSGPSGLDNSPLHF | TGCGCCAGCAGTGGCCCCTCAGGGTTGGATAATTCACCCCTCCACTTT
TRBJ1-2 | NA | NA | TRBV20-1 | 9 | CSAFNGYTF | TGCAGTGCTTTCAATGGCTACACCTTC
TRBJ2-7 | NA | TRBD1 | TRBV7-9 | 16 | CASSLVGQGSSYEQYF | TGTGCCAGCAGCTTAGTGGGACAGGGGAGCTCCTACGAGCAGTACTTC
TRBJ2-5 | NA | NA | TRBV12-3/TRBV12-4 | 13 | CASSLAGGETQYF | TGTGCCAGCAGTTTAGCTGGGGGCGAGACCCAGTACTTC
TRBJ1-1 | NA | NA | TRBV19 | 13 | CASSIGTNTEAFF | TGTGCCAGTAGTATCGGTACCAACACTGAAGCTTTCTTT
TRBJ1-1 | NA | TRBD1 | TRBV11-2 | 15 | CASSLEATGRTEAFF | TGTGCCAGCAGCTTAGAGGCGACAGGGCGTACTGAAGCTTTCTTT